Sequencing of this T cell receptor (beta chain) was carried out in a study of T cells in Graves' hyperthyroidism and ophthalmopathy. The wider study: Peripheral blood sampling occurred at initial diagnosis, before any treatment.

Amplification targeted TCR beta CDR3 regions from RNA transcripts. The TCR CDR3 first-round RT-PCR relied on the HTBI primer set. TCRdb fed the multiplex PCR reads into MiXCR, producing one record per CDR3 protein. The data contain approximately 570,000 distinct CDR3 sequences, just under 20% of them seen just once; the ten biggest clones take up 47%. Findings and caveats of the study: Through a model of 13 V-J features, ophthalmopathy was separated from stable hyperthyroidism.

About this clonotype: Its antigen is not known.

The germline V gene encodes CDR1 SQVTM and CDR2 ANQGSEA. V lost 6 bases, J lost 6 bases, and 15 bases lay in between. The CDR3 length is 12 residues. Diagnoses were established using clinical symptoms, serum thyroxine and TRAb, thyroid ultrasound and orbital computed tomography. The TCR sequence derives from a man aged 40-49 years with Graves' ophthalmopathy. The J gene is TRBJ2-7, the V gene TRBV29-1, with D possibly matching TRBD1 (6 bases). Source material: blood. CDR3 in amino acids: CSVGHHFGEQYF. The CDR3 nucleotides read TGCAGCGTGGGACATCACTTCGGCGAGCAGTACTTC.